This T cell receptor (beta chain) was identified during a study of shared clonotypes between healthy human individuals. Study context: Each donor's CD4 naive and CD4 memory cells filled three plates apiece, CD8 naive two, and CD8 memory one.

For every subset, genomic DNA was evenly distributed across several immunoSEQ plates. Some clones are missing from TCRdb's copy, which holds only in-frame ones; the method was immunoSEQ multiplex PCR. The repertoire holds about 2 million clones, with approximately 94% as singletons. This CDR3 spans 15 amino acids. CDR1 SGHRS and CDR2 YFSETQ come from the germline V gene. V trimming: 4 bases; J trimming: 4 bases; junction bases outside the gene matches: 8. Study-wide points: Naive subsets usually exceeded memory subsets in estimated richness. Investigators expected sequencing depth to affect clonotype sharing among donors.

Terminally differentiated effector memory CD45RA+ cells were excluded from the naive CD8 cells, which were CD45RO-negative and positively selected for CCR7. With regard to this clone: Its antigen is unknown.

The chain recombines TRBV5-1 with TRBJ2-1; TRBD2 agrees at 7 bases. The clonotype was recovered from a man between 18 and 29 years old in good health. The sample was naive CD8+ T cells sorted from blood. The CDR3 reads CASSEGRGRYNEQFF. The CDR3 DNA reads TGCGCCAGCAGCGAAGGGAGGGGCAGATACAATGAGCAGTTCTTC.